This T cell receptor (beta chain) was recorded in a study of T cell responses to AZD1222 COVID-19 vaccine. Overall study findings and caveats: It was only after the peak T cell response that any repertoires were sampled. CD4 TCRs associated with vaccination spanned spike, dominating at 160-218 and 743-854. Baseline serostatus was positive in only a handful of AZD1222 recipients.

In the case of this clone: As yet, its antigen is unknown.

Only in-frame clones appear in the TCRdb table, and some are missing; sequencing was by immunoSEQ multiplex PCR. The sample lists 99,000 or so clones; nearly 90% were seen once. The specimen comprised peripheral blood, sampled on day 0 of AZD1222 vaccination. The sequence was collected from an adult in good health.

This CDR3 is CASSQSEGATAFF. The CDR3 nucleotides are TGTGCCAGCAGCCAAAGCGAGGGGGCTACAGCTTTCTTT. The V call is TRBV3-1 (or the pseudogene TRBV3-2), the J call TRBJ1-1; 7 nucleotides match TRBD1. CDR3 length: 13 residues. CDR1 and CDR2 (germline): LGHDT, YNNKEL (reference sequence). Trimming cost V 2 bases and J 10 bases; bases outside gene matches: 7.